The clone carrying this TCR beta chain appeared many times. Its antigen is unknown. The read ends 3 residues shy of where the CDR3 ends; the end is completed using the germline J gene. CDR1 SGHRS and CDR2 YFSETQ come from the germline V gene. V lost 7 bases and J lost 3; bases outside the gene matches: 3. This CDR3 spans 13 amino acids. Some clones are missing from TCRdb's copy, which holds only in-frame ones; the method was immunoSEQ multiplex PCR. The sample presents under 40,000 clones, none singletons. Caucasian heritage predominated among both patients and controls. The sample comes from a study of T cell clonality in common variable immunodeficiency. General observations from the study: Fewer deletions and N-nucleotide insertions were reportedly seen in common variable immunodeficiency TCR beta sequences. CVID subjects had higher TCRbeta clonality than healthy controls, most marked in about a third. The cause of increased CVID clonality remains unclear without subpopulation sequencing.

This sequence was found in a person between 18 and 69 years old in good health. Sequencing used peripheral blood mononuclear cells. The chain carries TRBV5-1 and TRBJ1-3; the match to TRBD1 covers 8 bases. The sequenced part of the CDR3 DNA is TGCGCCAGCGGGACAGGTAGTGGAAACACC. Residues: CASGTGSGNT. The whole CDR3 protein reads CASGTGSGNTIYF. Filled out from reference TRBV5-1 and TRBJ1-3, the complete variable domain reads KAGVTQTPRYLIKTRGQQVTLSCSPISGHRSVSWYQQTPGQGLQFLFEYFSETQRNKGNFPGRFSGRQFSNSRSEMNVSTLELGDSALYLCASGTGSGNTIYFGEGSWLTVV.